This T cell receptor (beta chain) was recorded in a study of T-cell memory formation after mild COVID-19. Study-level points and caveats: The study found contracting CD4+ clones mainly in CM and EM and contracting CD8+ clones in EMRA.

This clonotype has a count of ten or more. Its cognate antigen is unknown. TCRdb re-derived calls from the 5' RACE reads in MiXCR, one entry per CDR3 protein. The top ten clones hold about 2% of a sample with 200,000 to 300,000 distinct CDR3 sequences, 15% to 19% of them seen once. The specimen sequenced was PBMCs or a T cell subset sorted from them (not recorded which). This TCR derives from an adult woman who had mild COVID-19 (a few samples of this study predate the infection). Cell type and time point are not known.

In DNA form, the CDR3 reads TGCGCCAGCAGCGCGACTAGCACCAGAGATACGCAGTATTTT. This codes for CASSATSTRDTQYF. The rearrangement joins TRBV5-1 to TRBJ2-3; 7 nucleotides line up with TRBD2. With V trimmed by 4 bases and J by 5 bases, 7 bases remained unmatched. This CDR3 comprises 14 residues. Germline lookup yields CDR1 SGHRS and CDR2 YFSETQ. The entire variable domain, with the rest obtained from reference TRBV5-1 and TRBJ2-3, is as follows: KAGVTQTPRYLIKTRGQQVTLSCSPISGHRSVSWYQQTPGQGLQFLFEYFSETQRNKGNFPGRFSGRQFSNSRSEMNVSTLELGDSALYLCASSATSTRDTQYFGPGTRLTVL.